These 28 T cell receptor beta chains were sequenced from one sample in a study of T cell repertoires in cytomegalovirus infection. TCRdb analysed the reads with MiXCR anew, one entry per CDR3 protein. The sample lists fewer than 350,000 distinct CDR3 sequences; 8% to 9.5% were seen once. Sequencing was done on a sample of PBMCs. The source of these receptors is a human donor in good health (CMV status not recorded). Some clones in this sample may be carry-over from other donors' samples.

This clonotype was recorded at least ten times. V gene TRBV7-2 combines with J gene TRBJ1-5; D gene unclear. Germline CDR1 and CDR2: SGHTA and FQGNSA. CDR3 size: 12 residues. V shed 2 bases and J shed 9 bases, with 8 bases lying between them. The CDR3 DNA reads TGTGCCAGCAGCTTAACCGGTTGGCCCCAGCATTTT. Its protein is CASSLTGWPQHF.

This clonotype was detected many times. The V and J genes are TRBV2 and TRBJ2-3; D is unclear. The CDR3 spans 13 residues. Germline CDR1 and CDR2: SNHLY and FYNNEI. V dropped 4 bases and J dropped 11 bases, with 16 bases sitting between them. CDR3 region: CASSVAAPSQQYF. The CDR3 DNA follows: TGTGCCAGCAGTGTGGCTGCACCAAGCCAGCAGTATTTT. Looking up the rest from reference TRBV2 and TRBJ2-3 gives the full variable domain: EPEVTQTPSHQVTQMGQEVILRCVPISNHLYFYWYRQILGQKVEFLVSFYNNEISEKSEIFDDQFSVERPDGSNFTLKIRSTKLEDSAMYFCASSVAAPSQQYFGPGTRLTVL.

This clonotype has a count of ten or more. The chain combines TRBV7-9 with TRBJ2-5; D call uncertain. CDR1 and CDR2 from the germline V gene are SEHNR and FQNEAQ (reference sequence). Trimming removed 5 bases at V and 11 bases at J, with 18 bases between. This CDR3 contains 13 residues. In nucleotides, the CDR3 is TGTGCCAGCAGCCAATTGGTCCTGCCGGCGCAGTACTTC. Protein product: CASSQLVLPAQYF.

The CDR3 spells CASSLEAGSSEQFF. In DNA, the CDR3 is TGTGCCAGCAGCTTAGAGGCAGGGAGTAGTGAGCAGTTCTTC. The V and J genes are TRBV7-9 and TRBJ2-1; D may correspond to TRBD1 or TRBD2 (5 bases each). This CDR3 region has 14 residues. Trimming removed 1 base at V and 9 bases at J, with 13 bases between. Germline loops: CDR1 SEHNR, CDR2 FQNEAQ (reference sequence).

This clonotype has a handful of counts. J is TRBJ2-3 and V is TRBV4-1, with D unclear. Germline CDR1 and CDR2: MGHRA and YSYEKL. CDR3 size: 14 residues. The V and J ends lost 3 bases and 0 bases respectively, with 7 bases between them. The CDR3 bases are TGCGCCAGCAGCCATGCCGTAAGCACAGATACGCAGTATTTT. Its translation: CASSHAVSTDTQYF.

This clonotype came up a few times. This sequence joins TRBV20-1 and TRBJ2-1; 7 bases fit TRBD2. The junction had 5 bases not matched to a gene; V was cut back by 2 bases and J by 4 bases. In germline, CDR1 is DFQATT, CDR2 SNEGSKA (reference sequence). The CDR3 runs 14 residues. CDR3 sequence: CSARKSGAYNEQFF. CDR3 nucleotides: TGCAGTGCTAGAAAGAGCGGGGCATACAATGAGCAGTTCTTC.

This clonotype was detected ten times or more. V is TRBV10-2 and J is TRBJ2-3; D is unclear. Germline assignment: CDR1 WSHSY and CDR2 SAAADI. Trimming took off 6 bases at V and 0 bases at J, with 13 bases between the two ends. This CDR3 is 15 amino acids long. The CDR3 nucleotides are TGCGCCAGCAGGGTGCACTGGGGAAGCACAGATACGCAGTATTTT. Its translation: CASRVHWGSTDTQYF.

This clonotype was seen many times. This chain links TRBV7-2 with TRBJ1-6; D possibly corresponds to TRBD1 (6 bases). V was trimmed by 1 base and J by 14 bases, leaving 15 bases between them. The CDR3 runs 14 residues. Germline CDR1 and CDR2: SGHTA and FQGNSA. The DNA of the CDR3 is TGTGCCAGCAGCTTAGGCAGGGGCTCTCGGGCCCTCCACTTT. This translates into CASSLGRGSRALHF.

This clonotype was recorded at least ten times. The chain carries TRBV12-3 or TRBV12-4 and TRBJ1-2; D not resolved. The CDR3 runs 11 residues. V was shortened by 6 bases and J by 6 bases, with 8 bases between the two germline ends. The CDR3 is CASSSVNGYTF. CDR3 sequence (DNA): TGTGCCAGCAGCTCAGTGAATGGCTACACCTTC.

This clonotype showed up just a few times. The CDR3 sequence: CASSLEQGSRAKNIQYF. DNA of the CDR3: TGCGCCAGCAGCTTGGAGCAGGGCTCGCGAGCCAAAAACATTCAGTACTTC. The chain uses TRBV5-1 and TRBJ2-4; possible D gene TRBD1, 5 bases. V was trimmed by 0 bases and J by 0 bases, leaving 13 bases between them. CDR3 length: 17 amino acids. CDR1 and CDR2 from the germline V gene are SGHRS and YFSETQ.

This clonotype was detected many times. The chain combines TRBV7-9 with TRBJ2-7, with a tentative D call TRBD1 (6 bases). Trimming took off 5 bases at V and 2 bases at J, with 16 bases between the two ends. The CDR3 sequence is 15 residues long. CDR1 is SEHNR, CDR2 FQNEAQ, per germline (reference sequence). DNA of the CDR3: TGTGCCAGCAGCAACCGCCGGGACACACCCTACGAGCAGTACTTC. Its translation is CASSNRRDTPYEQYF.

This clonotype was observed a handful of times. CDR3 nucleotides: TGTGCCAGCACCCTGGGACTAGCGGGAGGCCTTCTAAGGGACGAGCAGTACTTC. This codes for CASTLGLAGGLLRDEQYF. V gene TRBV28 combines with J gene TRBJ2-7, with 15 positions matching TRBD2. The V gene end was trimmed by 7 bases and the J gene end by 5 bases; junction bases not matched to a gene: 15. This CDR3 is built from 18 residues. The germline V gene has CDR1 MDHEN and CDR2 SYDVKM.

This clonotype was picked up many times. The gene calls are TRBV6-1 and TRBJ2-7; 9 bases line up with TRBD1. The CDR3 contains 13 residues. CDR1 is MNHNS and CDR2 is SASEGT in the germline V gene. Trimming removed 5 bases from V and 6 bases from J; junction bases left unmatched: 5. This CDR3 reads CASSRTGVSEQYF. The CDR3 DNA follows: TGTGCCAGCAGTCGGACAGGGGTATCCGAGCAGTACTTC.

This clonotype was counted between two and nine times. The chain is built from TRBV5-4 and TRBJ2-1, with D unclear. There are 13 residues in the CDR3. The germline V gene encodes CDR1 SGHNT and CDR2 YYREEE (reference sequence). Trimming took 4 bases from V and 5 from J, leaving 10 bases between them. The CDR3 sequence is CASSPRANNEQFF. CDR3 coding DNA: TGTGCCAGCAGCCCCCGGGCCAACAATGAGCAGTTCTTC.

The V gene is TRBV14, the J gene TRBJ2-7; weak D call: TRBD2 (6 bases). CDR1 and CDR2 (germline): SGHDN, FVKESK. The CDR3 extends over 15 amino acids. Trimming removed 4 bases at V and 0 bases at J, with 13 bases between. The CDR3 DNA reads as TGTGCCAGCAGCCCGTCTAGACTAGGCTCCTACGAGCAGTACTTC. It translates to CASSPSRLGSYEQYF. Full variable domain (missing parts from reference TRBV14 and TRBJ2-7): EAGVTQFPSHSVIEKGQTVTLRCDPISGHDNLYWYRRVMGKEIKFLLHFVKESKQDESGMPNNRFLAERTGGTYSTLKVQPAELEDSGVYFCASSPSRLGSYEQYFGPGTRLTVT.

The J gene is TRBJ2-1, the V gene TRBV29-1, with 8 bases aligning to TRBD2. The germline V gene encodes CDR1 SQVTM and CDR2 ANQGSEA. CDR3 length: 15 amino acids. Trimming removed 2 bases from V and 0 bases from J; junction bases left unmatched: 3. Written as DNA, the CDR3 is TGCAGCGTTGAAAGCGGGAGTAGCTCCTACAATGAGCAGTTCTTC. This sequence encodes CSVESGSSSYNEQFF.

This clonotype was observed a handful of times. This chain joins TRBV2 and TRBJ2-3; D possibly corresponds to TRBD2 (6 bases). The germline CDR1 and CDR2 sequences are SNHLY and FYNNEI. Trimming took 9 bases from V and 2 from J, leaving 15 bases between them. The CDR3 runs 14 residues. The CDR3 reads CASGGGPDTDTQYF. CDR3 sequence (DNA): TGTGCCAGTGGGGGAGGACCTGACACAGATACGCAGTATTTT.

This clonotype was detected only a few times. The chain recombines TRBV5-5 with TRBJ2-3, with 7 positions matching TRBD1. The CDR3 has 16 residues. The germline V gene encodes CDR1 SGHKS and CDR2 YYEKEE (reference sequence). The V segment lost 4 bases and the J segment 4 bases; nucleotides outside the gene matches: 12. CDR3 in amino acids: CASSPRPQGVPDTQYF. CDR3 coding DNA: TGTGCCAGCAGCCCGAGACCCCAGGGGGTACCAGATACGCAGTATTTT.

This clonotype was detected ten times or more. The chain joins TRBV4-3 to TRBJ2-1, with D possibly being TRBD2 (6 bases). The V gene's germline CDR1 is LGHNA and CDR2 YSLEER. CDR3 size: 18 residues. With 0 bases removed from V and 2 bases from J, the gap between germline ends came to 17 bases. In DNA, the CDR3 is TGCGCCAGCAGCCAAGAAACGTATGGCGGGGAACCCTACAATGAGCAGTTCTTC. Protein sequence: CASSQETYGGEPYNEQFF.

This clonotype was found a few times. The chain employs TRBV7-3 and TRBJ2-1; 8 positions agree with TRBD2. V was clipped by 4 bases and J by 6 bases; unmatched bases: 11. In germline, CDR1 is SGHTA, CDR2 FQGTGA. The length of the CDR3 is 16 residues. The CDR3 region is CASSSRVSGMGNEQFF. CDR3 DNA: TGTGCCAGCAGCTCAAGGGTTAGCGGGATGGGCAATGAGCAGTTCTTC.

This clonotype was recorded at least ten times. The chain carries TRBV4-1 and TRBJ1-2, with 7 bases that match TRBD1. In germline, CDR1 is MGHRA, CDR2 YSYEKL. This CDR3 spans 14 amino acids. Trimming cost V 7 bases and J 8 bases; bases outside gene matches: 13. CDR3 bases: TGCGCCAGCACTACAGTCGGGGACAGTGGAGGCTACACCTTC. Protein product: CASTTVGDSGGYTF.

The chain has TRBV6-5 and TRBJ2-3; perhaps D is TRBD1 or TRBD2 (5 bases each). The germline CDR1 and CDR2 sequences are MNHEY and SVGAGI. V was pared by 7 bases and J by 8 bases, with 22 bases between. This CDR3 is 15 amino acids long. The CDR3 here is CASTSLGTVPRTQYF. The CDR3 DNA reads TGTGCCAGCACTTCCCTCGGGACGGTCCCACGTACGCAGTATTTT.

This clonotype was recorded a few times. The chain links TRBV7-2 to TRBJ2-1; no clear D. Germline CDR1 reads SGHTA; CDR2 reads FQGNSA. V lost 5 bases to trimming and J lost 7 bases, with 9 bases between them. There are 12 residues in the CDR3. The CDR3 protein is CASSILRNEQFF. CDR3 DNA sequence: TGTGCCAGCAGCATACTTAGAAATGAGCAGTTCTTC. The full variable domain, completed using reference TRBV7-2 and TRBJ2-1, is GAGVSQSPSNKVTEKGKDVELRCDPISGHTALYWYRQSLGQGLEFLIYFQGNSAPDKSGLPSDRFSAERTGGSVSTLTIQRTQQEDSAVYLCASSILRNEQFFGPGTRLTVL.

This clonotype was seen a few times. V and J are TRBV5-1 and TRBJ2-3; the match to TRBD2 covers 11 bases. Trimming at V came to 1 base and at J to 4 bases, leaving 5 bases not matched to a gene. Per the germline V gene, CDR1 is SGHRS and CDR2 is YFSETQ. This CDR3 has 16 residues. The CDR3 here is CASSLTGTSGSDTQYF. The CDR3 region has the DNA TGCGCCAGCAGCTTGACCGGGACTAGCGGTTCAGATACGCAGTATTTT.

This clonotype was observed a handful of times. The chain employs TRBV2 and TRBJ2-5; 10 nucleotides agree with TRBD2. Germline V gene sequence: CDR1 SNHLY, CDR2 FYNNEI. V gave up 6 bases and J gave up 2 bases; unmatched junction bases: 9. This CDR3 region has 16 residues. CDR3 protein: CASSGRLAGGQETQYF. DNA for the CDR3: TGTGCCAGCAGCGGGAGACTAGCGGGTGGGCAAGAGACCCAGTACTTC.

The chain links TRBV4-1 to TRBJ2-7; 8 bases match TRBD2. The CDR3 sequence is 16 residues long. V lost 3 bases and J lost 5; bases outside the gene matches: 12. Germline CDR1 reads MGHRA; CDR2 reads YSYEKL. The CDR3 region is CASSQEVSGGFHEQYF. Here the CDR3 DNA reads TGCGCCAGCAGCCAGGAGGTATCGGGAGGGTTCCACGAGCAGTACTTC.

This clonotype was detected only a few times. This rearrangement joins TRBV9 to TRBJ2-7; D assignment may be TRBD1 or TRBD2 (5 bases each). The CDR3 sequence is 15 residues long. Per germline, CDR1 SGDLS and CDR2 YYNGEE. V lost 3 bases and J lost 5, with 18 bases in between. In DNA, the CDR3 is TGTGCCAGCAGCGCTCGGGTCGCGTGGGACCACGAGCAGTACTTC. It translates to CASSARVAWDHEQYF.

The chain is built from TRBV24-1 and TRBJ2-5; D is ambiguous. Germline V gene data show CDR1 as KGHDR and CDR2 as SFDVKD. The CDR3 contains 14 residues. The V gene lost 3 bases and the J gene lost 6 bases, with 13 bases spanning the gap. The CDR3 here is CATSDPRAPQTQYF. CDR3 in DNA: TGTGCCACCAGTGATCCCCGAGCGCCCCAGACCCAGTACTTC.